The following is a TCR beta chain sequence with its context. These data are taken from a study of blood T cell repertoires in COVID-19. Study background: COVID-19 samples from acute and convalescent phases originated in the United States, Italy and Spain. PBMCs, B-cell-depleted T cells, or T cells provided the cDNA or gDNA that made up the material.

From germline, CDR1 is SNHLY and CDR2 FYNNEI. Trimming shortened V by 5 bases and J by 3 bases, and 12 bases separated the two germline ends. The CDR3 spans 14 residues. Authors' processing steps: How many nucleated cells were present was estimated from reference gene primer amplification. Clones were sequenced by immunoSEQ multiplex PCR, and TCRdb holds only the in-frame ones, with some missing. That table gives V, J and clone size, and the DNA gave D and trimming. In the table there are about 250,000 clones, 84% of which are singletons. Sequences were obtained from peripheral blood. This chain uses TRBV2 with TRBJ2-3; a possible D gene is TRBD2 (6 bases). This sequence originates from a middle-aged woman who had recovered from COVID-19. The CDR3 here is CASSLFRETDTQYF. The CDR3 region has the DNA TGTGCCAGCAGTCTTTTCCGGGAGACAGATACGCAGTATTTT.